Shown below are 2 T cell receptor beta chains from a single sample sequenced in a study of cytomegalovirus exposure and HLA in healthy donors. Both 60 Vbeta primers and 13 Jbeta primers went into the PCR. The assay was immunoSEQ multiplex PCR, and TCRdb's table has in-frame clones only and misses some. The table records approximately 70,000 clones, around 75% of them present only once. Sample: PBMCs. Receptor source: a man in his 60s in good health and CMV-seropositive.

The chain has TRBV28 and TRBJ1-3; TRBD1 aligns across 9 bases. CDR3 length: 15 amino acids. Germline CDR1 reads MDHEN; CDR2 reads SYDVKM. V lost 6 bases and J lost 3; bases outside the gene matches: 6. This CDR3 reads CASSTGGADGNTIYF. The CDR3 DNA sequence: TGTGCCAGCAGCACAGGGGGCGCGGATGGAAACACCATATATTTT.

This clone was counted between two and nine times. CDR3 sequence: CASSLRPRGGAVHEQYF. DNA for the CDR3: TGTGCCAGCAGCTTGCGTCCACGAGGGGGCGCCGTCCACGAGCAGTACTTC. This chain joins TRBV11-2 and TRBJ2-7; 7 nucleotides agree with TRBD1. CDR3 length: 17 residues. Germline assignment: CDR1 SGHAT and CDR2 FQNNGV. Trimming took 3 bases from V and 5 from J; bases not matched to a gene: 16.